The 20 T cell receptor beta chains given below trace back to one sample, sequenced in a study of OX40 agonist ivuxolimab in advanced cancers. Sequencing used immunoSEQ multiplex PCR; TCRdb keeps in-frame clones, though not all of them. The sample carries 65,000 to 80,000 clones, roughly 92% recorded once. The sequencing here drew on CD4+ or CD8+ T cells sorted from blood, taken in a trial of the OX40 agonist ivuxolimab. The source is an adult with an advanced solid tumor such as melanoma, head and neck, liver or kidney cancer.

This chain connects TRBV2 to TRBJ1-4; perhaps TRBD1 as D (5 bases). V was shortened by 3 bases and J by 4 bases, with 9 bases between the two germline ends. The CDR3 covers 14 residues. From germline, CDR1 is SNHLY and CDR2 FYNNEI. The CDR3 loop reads CASSDGALNEKLFF. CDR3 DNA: TGTGCCAGCAGTGACGGGGCACTTAATGAAAAACTGTTTTTT.

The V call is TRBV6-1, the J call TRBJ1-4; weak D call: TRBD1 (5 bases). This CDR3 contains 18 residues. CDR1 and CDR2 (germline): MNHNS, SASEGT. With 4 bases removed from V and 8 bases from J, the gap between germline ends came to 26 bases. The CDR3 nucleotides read TGTGCCAGCAGTGCTCAGGGCGGTCGAGGGTCACGAGGGGAAAAACTGTTTTTT. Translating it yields CASSAQGGRGSRGEKLFF.

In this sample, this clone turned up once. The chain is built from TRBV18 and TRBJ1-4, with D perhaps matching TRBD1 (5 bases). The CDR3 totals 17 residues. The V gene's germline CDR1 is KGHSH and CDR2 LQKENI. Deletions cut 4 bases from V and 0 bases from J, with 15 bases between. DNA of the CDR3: TGTGCCAGCTCACGAAACAGGTTCGGGTCAACTAATGAAAAACTGTTTTTT. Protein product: CASSRNRFGSTNEKLFF.

The CDR3 bases are TGTGCCAGCAAACGGACAGGGGCGGACGGCTACACCTTC. Amino acid sequence: CASKRTGADGYTF. The chain recombines TRBV27 with TRBJ1-2; 9 bases align to TRBD1. Germline V gives CDR1 MNHEY, CDR2 SMNVEV (reference sequence). CDR3 length equals 13 residues. The V gene end was trimmed by 7 bases and the J gene end by 8 bases; junction bases not matched to a gene: 8.

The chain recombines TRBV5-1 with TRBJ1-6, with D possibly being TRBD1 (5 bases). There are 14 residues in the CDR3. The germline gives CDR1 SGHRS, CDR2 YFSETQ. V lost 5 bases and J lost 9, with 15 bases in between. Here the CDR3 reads CASRPGTSSSPLHF. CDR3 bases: TGCGCCAGCAGGCCCGGGACGTCGTCTTCACCCCTCCACTTT.

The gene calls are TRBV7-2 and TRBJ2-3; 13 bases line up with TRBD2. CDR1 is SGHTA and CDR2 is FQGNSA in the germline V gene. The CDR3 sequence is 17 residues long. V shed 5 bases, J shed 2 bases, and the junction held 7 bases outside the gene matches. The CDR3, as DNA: TGTGCCAGCAGCCCTTGGACTAGCGGGGGAGTCACAGATACGCAGTATTTT. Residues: CASSPWTSGGVTDTQYF.

The CDR3 sequence: CASSLASGGNYEQYF. DNA of the CDR3: TGCGCCAGCAGCTTGGCAAGCGGAGGAAACTACGAGCAGTACTTC. The rearrangement joins TRBV5-1 to TRBJ2-7; TRBD2 is a possible D gene (5 bases). V gave up 0 bases and J gave up 3 bases, with 13 bases separating them. In germline, CDR1 is SGHRS, CDR2 YFSETQ. The CDR3 is made up of 15 amino acids.

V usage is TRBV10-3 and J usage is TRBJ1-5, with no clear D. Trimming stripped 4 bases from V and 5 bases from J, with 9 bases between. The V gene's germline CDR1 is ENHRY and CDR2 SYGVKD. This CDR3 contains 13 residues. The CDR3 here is CAISVGGDQPQHF. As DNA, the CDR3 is TGTGCCATCAGTGTAGGAGGAGATCAGCCCCAGCATTTT.

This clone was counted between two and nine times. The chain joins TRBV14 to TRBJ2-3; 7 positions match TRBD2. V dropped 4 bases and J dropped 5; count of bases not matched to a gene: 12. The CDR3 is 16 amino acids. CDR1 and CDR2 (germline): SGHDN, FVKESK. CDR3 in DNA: TGTGCCAGCAGCCCTCCATGGCTAGGGAGGGGAGATACGCAGTATTTT. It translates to CASSPPWLGRGDTQYF.

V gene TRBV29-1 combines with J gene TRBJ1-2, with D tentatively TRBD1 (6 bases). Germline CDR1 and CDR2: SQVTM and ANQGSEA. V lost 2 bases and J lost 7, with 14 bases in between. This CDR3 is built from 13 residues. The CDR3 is CSVEMWGAGGYTF. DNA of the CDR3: TGCAGCGTTGAAATGTGGGGGGCGGGTGGCTACACCTTC. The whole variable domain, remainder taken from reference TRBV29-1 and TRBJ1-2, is SAVISQKPSRDICQRGTSLTIQCQVDSQVTMMFWYRQQPGQSLTLIATANQGSEATYESGFVIDKFPISRPNLTFSTLTVSNMSPEDSSIYLCSVEMWGAGGYTFGSGTRLTVV.

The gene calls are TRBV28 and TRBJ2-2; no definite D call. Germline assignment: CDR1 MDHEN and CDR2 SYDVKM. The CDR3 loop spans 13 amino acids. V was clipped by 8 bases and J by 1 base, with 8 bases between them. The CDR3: CASLSGNTGELFF. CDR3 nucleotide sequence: TGTGCCAGCTTAAGTGGGAACACCGGGGAGCTGTTTTTT. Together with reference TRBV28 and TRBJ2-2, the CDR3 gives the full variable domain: DVKVTQSSRYLVKRTGEKVFLECVQDMDHENMFWYRQDPGLGLRLIYFSYDVKMKEKGDIPEGYSVSREKKERFSLILESASTNQTSMYLCASLSGNTGELFFGEGSRLTVL.

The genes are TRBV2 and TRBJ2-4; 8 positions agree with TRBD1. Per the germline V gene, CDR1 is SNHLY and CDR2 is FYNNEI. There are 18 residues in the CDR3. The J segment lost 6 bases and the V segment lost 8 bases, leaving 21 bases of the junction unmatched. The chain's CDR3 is CASEGTGLKFGVTNIQYF. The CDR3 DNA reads TGTGCCAGCGAAGGGACAGGCCTCAAGTTCGGGGTGACAAACATTCAGTACTTC.

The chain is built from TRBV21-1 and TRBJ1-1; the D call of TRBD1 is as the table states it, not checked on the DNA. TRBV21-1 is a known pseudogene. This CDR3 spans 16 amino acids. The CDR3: CASSKAPQAYNTEAFF. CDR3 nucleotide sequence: TGTGCCAGCAGCAAAGCTCCTCAGGCCTACAACACTGAAGCTTTCTTT.

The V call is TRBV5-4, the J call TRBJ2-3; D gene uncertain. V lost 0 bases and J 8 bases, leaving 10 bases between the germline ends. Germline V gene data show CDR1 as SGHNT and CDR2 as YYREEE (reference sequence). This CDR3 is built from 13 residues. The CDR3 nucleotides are TGTGCCAGCAGCTTGGAGGGCGCAGCTACGCAGTATTTT. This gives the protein CASSLEGAATQYF.

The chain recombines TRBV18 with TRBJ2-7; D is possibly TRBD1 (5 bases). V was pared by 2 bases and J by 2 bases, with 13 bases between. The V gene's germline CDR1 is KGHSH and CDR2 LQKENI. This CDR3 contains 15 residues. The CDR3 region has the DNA TGTGCCAGCTCACCAGGGCAGGGCTCTACCTACGAGCAGTACTTC. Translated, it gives CASSPGQGSTYEQYF.

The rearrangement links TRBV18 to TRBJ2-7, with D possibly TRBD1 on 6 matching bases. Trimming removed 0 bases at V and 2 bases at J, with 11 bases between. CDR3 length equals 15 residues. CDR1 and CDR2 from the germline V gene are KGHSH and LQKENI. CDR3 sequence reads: CASSPPGTTAYEQYF. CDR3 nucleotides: TGTGCCAGCTCACCACCTGGGACAACCGCCTACGAGCAGTACTTC.

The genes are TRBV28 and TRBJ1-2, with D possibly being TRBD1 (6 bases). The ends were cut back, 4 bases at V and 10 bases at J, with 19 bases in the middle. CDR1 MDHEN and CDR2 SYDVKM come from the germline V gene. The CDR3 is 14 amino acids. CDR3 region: CASSSPGQNNVYTF. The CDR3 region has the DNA TGTGCCAGCAGTTCGCCGGGACAAAATAATGTCTACACCTTC.

CDR3 DNA: TGTGCCAGCAGGCAGTCTAGCACAGATACGCAGTATTTT. Translating gives CASRQSSTDTQYF. The chain combines TRBV11-2 with TRBJ2-3, with unresolved D. The V end lost 6 bases, the J end lost 0 bases, and 7 bases lay between the germline ends. Germline CDR1 and CDR2: SGHAT and FQNNGV. This CDR3 is built from 13 residues.

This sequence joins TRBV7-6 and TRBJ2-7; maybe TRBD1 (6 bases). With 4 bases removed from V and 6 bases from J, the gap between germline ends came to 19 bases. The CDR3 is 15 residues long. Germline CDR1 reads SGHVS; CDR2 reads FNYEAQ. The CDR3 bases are TGTGCCAGCAGCTCCTCCTCCACAGGGCCTAGCGAGCAGTACTTC. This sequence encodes CASSSSSTGPSEQYF.

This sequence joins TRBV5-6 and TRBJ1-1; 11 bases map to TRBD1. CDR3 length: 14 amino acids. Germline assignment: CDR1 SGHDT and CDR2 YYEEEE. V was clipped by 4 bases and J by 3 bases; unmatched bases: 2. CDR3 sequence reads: CASSAGQGDTEAFF. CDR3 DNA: TGTGCCAGCAGCGCGGGACAGGGGGACACTGAAGCTTTCTTT.